This paragraph reports one T cell receptor beta chain. The germline V gene encodes CDR1 SGHDT and CDR2 YYEEEE. This CDR3 has 14 amino acids. V was cut by 4 bases and J by 4 bases, with 12 bases left in between. Libraries were prepared by immunoSEQ multiplex PCR; TCRdb keeps only in-frame clonotypes and omits some of them. This sample carries about 110,000 clones, roughly 84% of them seen once, and the ten largest clones take 3%. This specimen belongs to a study of cytomegalovirus exposure and HLA in healthy donors. Sample: PBMCs. The source is a woman aged 18-29 years in good health and CMV-seronegative. The J gene is TRBJ2-1, the V gene TRBV5-6, with D tentatively TRBD1 (5 bases). Here the CDR3 DNA reads TGTGCCAGCAGCGGGGCGTCGGATTACAATGAGCAGTTCTTC. This codes for CASSGASDYNEQFF.